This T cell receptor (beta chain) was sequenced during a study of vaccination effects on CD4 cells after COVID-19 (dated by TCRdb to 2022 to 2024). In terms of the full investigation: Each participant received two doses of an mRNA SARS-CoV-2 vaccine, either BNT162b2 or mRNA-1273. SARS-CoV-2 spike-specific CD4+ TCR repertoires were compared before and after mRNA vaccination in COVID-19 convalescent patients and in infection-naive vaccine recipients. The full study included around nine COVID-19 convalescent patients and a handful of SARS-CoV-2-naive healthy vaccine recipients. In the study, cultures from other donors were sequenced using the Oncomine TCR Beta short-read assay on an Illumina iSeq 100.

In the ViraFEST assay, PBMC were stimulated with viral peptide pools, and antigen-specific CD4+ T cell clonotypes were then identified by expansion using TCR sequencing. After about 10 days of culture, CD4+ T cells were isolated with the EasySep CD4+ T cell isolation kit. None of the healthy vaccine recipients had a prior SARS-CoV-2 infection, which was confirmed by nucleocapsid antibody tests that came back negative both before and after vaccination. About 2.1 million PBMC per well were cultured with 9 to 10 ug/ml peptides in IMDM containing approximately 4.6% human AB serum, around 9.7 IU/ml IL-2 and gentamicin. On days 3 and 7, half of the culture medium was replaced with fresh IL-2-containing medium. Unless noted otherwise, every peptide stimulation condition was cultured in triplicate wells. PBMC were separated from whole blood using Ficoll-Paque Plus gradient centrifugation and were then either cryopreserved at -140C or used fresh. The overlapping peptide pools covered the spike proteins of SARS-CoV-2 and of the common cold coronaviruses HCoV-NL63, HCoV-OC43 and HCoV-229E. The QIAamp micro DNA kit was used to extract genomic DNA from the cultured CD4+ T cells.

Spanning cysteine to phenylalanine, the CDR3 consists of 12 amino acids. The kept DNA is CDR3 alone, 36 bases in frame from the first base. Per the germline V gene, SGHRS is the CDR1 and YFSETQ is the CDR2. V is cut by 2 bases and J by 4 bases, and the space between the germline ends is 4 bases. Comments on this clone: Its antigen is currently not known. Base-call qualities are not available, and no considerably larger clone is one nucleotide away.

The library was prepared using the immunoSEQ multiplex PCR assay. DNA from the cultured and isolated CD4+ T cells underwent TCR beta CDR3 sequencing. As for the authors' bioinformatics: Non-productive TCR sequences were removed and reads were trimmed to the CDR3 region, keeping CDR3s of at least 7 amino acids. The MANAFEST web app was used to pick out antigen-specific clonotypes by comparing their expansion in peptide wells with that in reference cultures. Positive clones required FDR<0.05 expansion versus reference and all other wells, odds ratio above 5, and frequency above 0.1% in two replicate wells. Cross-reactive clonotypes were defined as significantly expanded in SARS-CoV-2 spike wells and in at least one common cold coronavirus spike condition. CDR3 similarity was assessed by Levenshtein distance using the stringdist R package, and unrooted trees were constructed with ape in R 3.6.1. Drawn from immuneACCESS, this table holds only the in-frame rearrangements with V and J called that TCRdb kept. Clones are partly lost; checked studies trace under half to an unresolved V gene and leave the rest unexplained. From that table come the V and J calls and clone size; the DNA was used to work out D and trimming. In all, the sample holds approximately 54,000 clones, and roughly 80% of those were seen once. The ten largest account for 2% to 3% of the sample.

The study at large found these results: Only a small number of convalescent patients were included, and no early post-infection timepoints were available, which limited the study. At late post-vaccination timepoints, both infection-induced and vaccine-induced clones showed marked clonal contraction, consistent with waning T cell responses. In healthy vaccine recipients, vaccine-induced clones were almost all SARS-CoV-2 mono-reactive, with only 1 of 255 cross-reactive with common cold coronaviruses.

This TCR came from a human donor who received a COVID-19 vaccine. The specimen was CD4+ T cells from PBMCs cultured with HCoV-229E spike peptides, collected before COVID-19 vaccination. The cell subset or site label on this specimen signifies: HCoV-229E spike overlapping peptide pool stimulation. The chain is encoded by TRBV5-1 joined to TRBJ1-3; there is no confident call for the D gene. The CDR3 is CASSFAGNTIYF. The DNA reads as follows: TGCGCCAGCAGCTTTGCGGGAAACACCATATATTTT.